The 29 T cell receptor beta chains in this list originate from one sample, sequenced in a study of blood T cell repertoires in COVID-19. Sequencing was performed with immunoSEQ multiplex PCR; in TCRdb, only in-frame clones are kept and a portion is missing. The sample holds just under 85,000 clones, around 87% seen once. Sequencing input: peripheral blood. The receptor set was obtained from an elderly man with active or convalescent COVID-19.

This chain links TRBV6-2 or TRBV6-3 with TRBJ1-1, with 9 bases aligning to TRBD1. V lost 6 bases to trimming and J lost 4 bases; unmatched junction nucleotides: 15. Germline V CDR1 and CDR2: MNHEY, SVGEGT. The CDR3 is made up of 17 amino acids. The CDR3 nucleotides read TGTGCCAGCAGCACCGTCGGGACAGGGCGTTTCAGCACTGAAGCTTTCTTT. Translated, it gives CASSTVGTGRFSTEAFF.

The chain employs TRBV11-2 and TRBJ2-5; D not resolved. The CDR3 covers 15 residues. The ends were cut back, 1 base at V and 2 bases at J, with 11 bases in the middle. CDR1 and CDR2 from the germline V gene are SGHAT and FQNNGV. The CDR3, as DNA: TGTGCCAGCAGCTTAGTTGGGCCAGCTCAAGAGACCCAGTACTTC. Translating it yields CASSLVGPAQETQYF.

The chain combines TRBV19 with TRBJ2-3; D is perhaps TRBD1 (6 bases). Trimming took 7 bases from V and 2 from J, leaving 19 bases between them. CDR1 is LNHDA, CDR2 SQIVND, per germline (reference sequence). This CDR3 spans 16 amino acids. Here the CDR3 reads CASTDRGSVFTDTQYF. Here the CDR3 DNA reads TGTGCCAGTACTGATAGGGGGAGTGTTTTCACAGATACGCAGTATTTT.

The table lists this clone with a few counts. The chain joins TRBV28 to TRBJ2-5, with 12 bases identical to TRBD2. With V trimmed by 6 bases and J by 4 bases, 6 bases remained unmatched. CDR3 length: 15 amino acids. Germline loops: CDR1 MDHEN, CDR2 SYDVKM. The CDR3 coding sequence is TGTGCCAGCAGCACTAGCGGGGGGTATCGAGAGACCCAGTACTTC. Translating gives CASSTSGGYRETQYF.

The rearrangement uses TRBV7-2 and TRBJ2-5; 9 bases match TRBD2. The CDR3 totals 15 residues. J lost 2 bases, V lost 5 bases, and 6 bases had no gene match. CDR1 and CDR2 (germline): SGHTA, FQGNSA. The DNA for the CDR3 is TGTGCCAGCAGCCCGCAGGGACTAGCACAAGAGACCCAGTACTTC. This translates into CASSPQGLAQETQYF.

The genes are TRBV7-2 and TRBJ2-3; 8 nucleotides agree with TRBD2. There are 14 residues in the CDR3. Germline V gives CDR1 SGHTA, CDR2 FQGNSA. With V trimmed by 2 bases and J by 5 bases, 3 bases remained unmatched. The CDR3 protein is CASSLLAGLDTQYF. The CDR3 bases are TGTGCCAGCAGCTTACTAGCGGGCCTAGATACGCAGTATTTT.

Only a few counts were recorded for this clone. The CDR3 bases are TGCGCCAGCAGCCCACGGGACAGAAATTCACCCCTCCACTTT. It is translated as CASSPRDRNSPLHF. This chain connects TRBV4-1 to TRBJ1-6; TRBD1 matches at 7 bases. V dropped 4 bases and J dropped 7; count of bases not matched to a gene: 4. Per germline, CDR1 MGHRA and CDR2 YSYEKL. The CDR3 sequence is 14 residues long.

The chain uses TRBV7-9 and TRBJ1-6, with D maybe TRBD1 (6 bases). Trimming shortened V by 6 bases and J by 9 bases, and 12 bases separated the two germline ends. In germline, CDR1 is SEHNR, CDR2 FQNEAQ (reference sequence). The CDR3 runs to 13 residues. The CDR3 sequence: CASSTQGTSPLHF. The CDR3 DNA sequence: TGTGCCAGCAGTACACAGGGAACTTCACCCCTCCACTTT.

The chain combines TRBV5-1 with TRBJ1-1; the D gene is possibly TRBD1 (5 bases). This CDR3 is 14 amino acids long. With 4 bases removed from V and 0 bases from J, the gap between germline ends came to 10 bases. CDR1 is SGHRS, CDR2 YFSETQ, per germline. In DNA, the CDR3 is TGCGCCAGCAGCCAACAGGTGATGAACACTGAAGCTTTCTTT. Its translation: CASSQQVMNTEAFF. The full variable domain, in which reference TRBV5-1 and TRBJ1-1 provide the parts outside the CDR3, is KAGVTQTPRYLIKTRGQQVTLSCSPISGHRSVSWYQQTPGQGLQFLFEYFSETQRNKGNFPGRFSGRQFSNSRSEMNVSTLELGDSALYLCASSQQVMNTEAFFGQGTRLTVV.

This rearrangement joins TRBV10-2 to TRBJ2-2; D uncertain. The CDR3 contains 12 residues. The germline gives CDR1 WSHSY, CDR2 SAAADI. With 6 bases removed from V and 3 bases from J, the gap between germline ends came to 5 bases. CDR3: CASRTYTGELFF. The CDR3 DNA reads as TGCGCCAGCAGAACATACACCGGGGAGCTGTTTTTT.

The chain links TRBV20-1 to TRBJ2-7; D possibly corresponds to TRBD1 (5 bases). CDR1 DFQATT and CDR2 SNEGSKA come from the germline V gene (reference sequence). CDR3 length: 9 amino acids. V was pared by 6 bases and J by 7 bases, with 7 bases between. In DNA form, the CDR3 reads TGCAGTGCCCAGGGAGAGCAGTACGTC. It specifies CSAQGEQYV.

The chain carries TRBV7-2 and TRBJ2-3; maybe TRBD1 (5 bases). Trimming took off 4 bases at V and 4 bases at J, with 12 bases between the two ends. The CDR3 consists of 14 residues. The germline V gene has CDR1 SGHTA and CDR2 FQGNSA. This chain's CDR3 is CASSYRPRADTQYF. The CDR3 DNA follows: TGTGCCAGCAGCTACCGTCCCAGGGCAGATACGCAGTATTTT.

The chain combines TRBV6-5 with TRBJ1-4, with TRBD1 matching 8 bases. Germline CDR1 MNHEY, CDR2 SVGAGI. Losses at the gene ends were 0 bases for V and 8 bases for J; bases not matched to a gene: 8. The CDR3 has 16 residues. This chain's CDR3 is CASSYSPGQGWEKLFF. CDR3 bases: TGTGCCAGCAGTTACTCGCCTGGACAGGGCTGGGAAAAACTGTTTTTT.

This sequence joins TRBV19 and TRBJ2-2, with D uncertain. This CDR3 has 11 residues. Germline CDR1 LNHDA, CDR2 SQIVND (reference sequence). Trimming left V 5 bases short and J 6 bases short, with 4 bases between. This CDR3 reads CASSPSGELFF. CDR3 bases: TGTGCCAGTAGTCCCTCCGGGGAGCTGTTTTTT.

The chain employs TRBV5-1 and TRBJ2-1; tentative D call: TRBD1 (5 bases). Germline assignment: CDR1 SGHRS and CDR2 YFSETQ. This CDR3 spans 13 amino acids. V gave up 5 bases and J gave up 8 bases, with 14 bases separating them. DNA for the CDR3: TGCGCCAGCAGATTCAGGGTCATGGATGAGCAGTTCTTC. Translated: CASRFRVMDEQFF.

The V gene is TRBV7-6, the J gene TRBJ2-1; 12 positions agree with TRBD1. This CDR3 spans 16 amino acids. V was clipped by 3 bases and J by 6 bases; unmatched bases: 6. The V gene's germline CDR1 is SGHVS and CDR2 FNYEAQ. CDR3 in amino acids: CASSLGQGAIGNEQFF. The CDR3 bases are TGTGCCAGCAGCTTGGGACAGGGGGCAATCGGCAATGAGCAGTTCTTC.

The rearrangement uses TRBV11-2 and TRBJ1-5; D ambiguous. From germline, CDR1 is SGHAT and CDR2 FQNNGV. This CDR3 has 14 residues. V shed 1 base and J shed 7 bases, with 11 bases lying between them. The chain's CDR3 is CASSLVGQAQPQHF. DNA for the CDR3: TGTGCCAGCAGCTTAGTTGGCCAGGCCCAGCCCCAGCATTTT.

Only one count was recorded for this clone. Written as DNA, the CDR3 is TGTGCCTGGAGTGTACAAATCACCGGGGAGCTGTTTTTT. Protein product: CAWSVQITGELFF. The genes are TRBV30 and TRBJ2-2; no clear D. The CDR3 runs to 13 residues. Germline assignment: CDR1 GTSNPN and CDR2 SVGIG (reference sequence). The V end was cut by 0 bases, the J end by 4 bases, with 6 bases between.

The V gene is TRBV2, the J gene TRBJ2-1; 8 positions match TRBD1. This CDR3 spans 13 amino acids. J gave up 8 bases and V 7 bases, and 7 bases lay outside the gene matches. Per germline, CDR1 SNHLY and CDR2 FYNNEI. In DNA, the CDR3 is TGTGCCAGCACCTTAGACAGGGGCCATGAGCAGTTCTTC. Its protein is CASTLDRGHEQFF.

V usage is TRBV19 and J usage is TRBJ1-1; 7 bases match TRBD1. The CDR3 contains 13 residues. Per the germline V gene, CDR1 is LNHDA and CDR2 is SQIVND (reference sequence). Germline trimming cut 7 bases from V and 7 bases from J; bases unmatched to any gene: 9. CDR3 DNA sequence: TGTGCCAGTATACGCAGGGGGTATGGTGAAGCTTTCTTT. Amino acids: CASIRRGYGEAFF. Together with reference TRBV19 and TRBJ1-1, the CDR3 gives the full variable domain: DGGITQSPKYLFRKEGQNVTLSCEQNLNHDAMYWYRQDPGQGLRLIYYSQIVNDFQKGDIAEGYSVSREKKESFPLTVTSAQKNPTAFYLCASIRRGYGEAFFGQGTRLTVV.

Points on this clone: This specimen includes other DNA sequences encoding the same CDR3. This rearrangement joins TRBV5-1 to TRBJ2-3, with 13 bases fitting TRBD2. From germline, CDR1 is SGHRS and CDR2 YFSETQ. The CDR3 consists of 14 residues. After removal of 4 bases from V and 5 bases from J, the junction contained 1 base not matched to a gene. As DNA, the CDR3 is TGCGCCAGCAGCCGGACTAGCGGGAGAGATACGCAGTATTTT. Translation gives CASSRTSGRDTQYF.

The V gene is TRBV10-3, the J gene TRBJ2-7; maybe TRBD1 (6 bases). Germline CDR1 reads ENHRY; CDR2 reads SYGVKD. Trimming stripped 11 bases from V and 4 bases from J, with 21 bases between. The CDR3 covers 14 residues. The CDR3 loop reads CAPHQGRRRYEQYV. In nucleotides, the CDR3 is TGTGCCCCCCACCAGGGGCGAAGAAGGTACGAGCAGTACGTC.

This sequence joins TRBV30 and TRBJ1-1, with TRBD1 as a possible D gene (6 bases). Germline CDR1 GTSNPN, CDR2 SVGIG (reference sequence). The ends were cut back, 3 bases at V and 0 bases at J, with 8 bases in the middle. This CDR3 is 13 amino acids long. The CDR3 spells CAWRDSMNTEAFF. DNA of the CDR3: TGTGCCTGGAGGGACAGCATGAACACTGAAGCTTTCTTT.

This clone has only one observation. J is TRBJ2-7 and V is TRBV11-2; 10 positions agree with TRBD2. The germline V gene encodes CDR1 SGHAT and CDR2 FQNNGV. J gave up 4 bases and V 1 base, and 7 bases lay outside the gene matches. The CDR3 covers 16 residues. CDR3 region: CASSLGVGTSAYEQYV. The DNA for the CDR3 is TGTGCCAGCAGCTTAGGGGTGGGGACTAGCGCTTACGAGCAGTACGTC.

The DNA of the CDR3 is TGTGCCAGCAGGGCCGGGGGGTCCGGAAACACCATATATTTT. Translation: CASRAGGSGNTIYF. The rearrangement uses TRBV2 and TRBJ1-3, with D perhaps matching TRBD1 (5 bases). The CDR3 runs to 14 residues. The V gene's germline CDR1 is SNHLY and CDR2 FYNNEI. Between the trimmed V and J ends, which lost 6 bases and 4 bases, there was a span of 13 bases.

The V call is TRBV6-1, the J call TRBJ1-6; D perhaps matches TRBD1 (6 bases). The CDR3 runs to 16 residues. Trimming took off 2 bases at V and 0 bases at J, with 8 bases between the two ends. The germline V gene has CDR1 MNHNS and CDR2 SASEGT. The CDR3 reads CASSETGSSYNSPLHF. The CDR3 DNA follows: TGTGCCAGCAGTGAAACAGGGAGCTCCTATAATTCACCCCTCCACTTT.

The chain joins TRBV6-5 to TRBJ1-1; D is possibly TRBD1 (5 bases). The CDR3 runs to 13 residues. V shed 6 bases and J shed 5 bases, with 13 bases lying between them. Germline CDR1 reads MNHEY; CDR2 reads SVGAGI. In DNA, the CDR3 is TGTGCCAGCAGCCCCCAGGGTAGAACTGAAGCTTTCTTT. Protein: CASSPQGRTEAFF.

The rearrangement joins TRBV19 to TRBJ2-3; 7 bases match TRBD1. The CDR3 sequence is 14 residues long. Germline trimming cut 5 bases from V and 0 bases from J; bases unmatched to any gene: 2. Germline loops: CDR1 LNHDA, CDR2 SQIVND (reference sequence). The CDR3 nucleotides are TGTGCCAGTAGTGGGACAGCTAGCACAGATACGCAGTATTTT. It codes for CASSGTASTDTQYF.

The chain combines TRBV5-1 with TRBJ1-2; the match to TRBD1 covers 7 bases. V was clipped by 5 bases and J by 8 bases; unmatched bases: 9. CDR3 size: 13 residues. The germline gives CDR1 SGHRS, CDR2 YFSETQ. For the CDR3, the DNA is TGCGCCAGCAGACCGACAGGGCGAGGAGGCTACACCTTC. Translating gives CASRPTGRGGYTF.